The source of this TCR beta chain is a study of T cells after posttransplantation cyclophosphamide. Findings and caveats of the study: Tissue-infiltrating T cells from skin or gut overlapped little with blood T cells.

Generated by immunoSEQ multiplex PCR, the TCRdb table keeps only in-frame clones and is missing some. The sample lists just over 65,000 clones; 93% were seen once. V was trimmed by 4 bases and J by 0 bases, leaving 7 bases between them. The V gene's germline CDR1 is SEHNR and CDR2 FQNEAQ (reference sequence). CDR3 size: 14 residues. As to this clone: Its antigen is still unknown.

Source material: PBMCs. The V gene is TRBV7-9, the J gene TRBJ1-3; D uncertain. The receptor comes from a woman aged 30 to 39 in good health and a related stem cell transplant donor. This CDR3 is CASSSRFSGNTIYF. The CDR3 bases are TGTGCCAGCAGCTCCCGGTTCTCTGGAAACACCATATATTTT.